Each of the 22 T cell receptor beta chains below was sequenced from the same sample in a study of blood T cell repertoires in COVID-19 (dated by TCRdb to the early 2020s). The protocol used for the library was the immunoSEQ multiplex PCR assay. TCRdb stores this immuneACCESS table with in-frame sequences only. Part of the clones is absent; in the studies checked, under half of the shortfall reflects unresolved V genes, and no reason is known for the rest. This sample comprises more than 150,000 clones, 87% of them detected only once. The ten largest clones take up 2% to 2.5% of the sample. Sequences were obtained from PBMCs or T cells enriched from blood (not recorded which). The receptors were gathered from a woman aged 25 to 39 who had recovered from COVID-19.

This chain links TRBV5-1 with TRBJ2-7; TRBD1 is a possible D gene (6 bases). V was pared by 0 bases and J by 7 bases, with 11 bases between. Germline CDR1 and CDR2: SGHRS and YFSETQ. The CDR3 has 13 residues. CDR3 in amino acids: CASSLGYRDEQYF. CDR3 sequence (DNA): TGCGCCAGCAGCTTGGGATACAGGGATGAGCAGTACTTC.

V gene TRBV29-1 combines with J gene TRBJ1-4; weak D call: TRBD1 (6 bases). Germline assignment: CDR1 SQVTM and CDR2 ANQGSEA. Trimming stripped 8 bases from V and 0 bases from J, with 10 bases between. The CDR3 consists of 13 residues. DNA for the CDR3: TGCAGCACTAGGACAGCAACTAATGAAAAACTGTTTTTT. It codes for CSTRTATNEKLFF.

The rearrangement joins TRBV5-4 to TRBJ2-7; TRBD2 matches 7 bases. V gave up 1 base and J gave up 5 bases; unmatched junction bases: 9. The CDR3 runs 15 residues. CDR1 is SGHNT, CDR2 YYREEE, per germline (reference sequence). CDR3 region: CASSLREEVINEQYF. As DNA, the CDR3 is TGTGCCAGCAGCTTGCGGGAGGAGGTTATAAACGAGCAGTACTTC.

The V gene is TRBV12-3 or TRBV12-4, the J gene TRBJ2-7; D is perhaps TRBD2 (6 bases). This CDR3 region has 13 residues. V lost 7 bases, J lost 4 bases, and 14 bases lay in between. CDR3 coding DNA: TGTGCCAGCACCACGGGAGCCCGTTACGAGCAGTACTTC. It translates to CASTTGARYEQYF.

The chain joins TRBV5-4 to TRBJ2-2; TRBD2 matches at 9 bases. CDR1 and CDR2 from the germline V gene are SGHNT and YYREEE (reference sequence). Trimming cost V 3 bases and J 0 bases; bases outside gene matches: 3. This CDR3 is built from 16 residues. Here the CDR3 DNA reads TGTGCCAGCAGCTCTGGCGGGGGGGCGAACACCGGGGAGCTGTTTTTT. The encoded protein is CASSSGGGANTGELFF.

The genes are TRBV4-2 and TRBJ2-1; D ambiguous. Trimming removed 0 bases from V and 7 bases from J, with 13 bases in between. Per the germline V gene, CDR1 is LGHNA and CDR2 is YNFKEQ. CDR3 length equals 15 residues. The CDR3 reads CASSQDLEAGNEQFF. The CDR3, as DNA: TGTGCCAGCAGCCAAGATCTCGAGGCTGGGAATGAGCAGTTCTTC.

The rearrangement joins TRBV5-4 to TRBJ2-3; a possible D gene is TRBD1 (6 bases). CDR1 is SGHNT and CDR2 is YYREEE in the germline V gene (reference sequence). V lost 4 bases to trimming and J lost 2 bases, with 14 bases between them. The CDR3 spans 15 residues. This CDR3 is CASSRGRTDTDTQYF. The CDR3 DNA reads as TGTGCCAGCAGCCGAGGACGGACAGACACAGATACGCAGTATTTT.

The rearrangement joins TRBV7-6 to TRBJ2-7; TRBD1 agrees at 11 bases. The CDR3 length is 13 residues. V shed 5 bases, J shed 3 bases, and the junction held 0 bases outside the gene matches. Germline V gene sequence: CDR1 SGHVS, CDR2 FNYEAQ. CDR3 coding DNA: TGTGCCAGCAGCGGGACAGGGGGCTACGAGCAGTACTTC. Translation: CASSGTGGYEQYF.

This chain connects TRBV6-5 to TRBJ1-1, with a tentative D call TRBD1 (6 bases). The CDR3 is 12 amino acids. Germline CDR1 is MNHEY and CDR2 is SVGAGI. Trimming pared 6 bases from V and 10 bases from J, leaving 15 bases between. Here the CDR3 DNA reads TGTGCCAGCAGGGACAGACAAAGTGGAGCTTTCTTT. This translates into CASRDRQSGAFF.

The chain recombines TRBV5-6 with TRBJ1-5; no definite D call. Trimming took 4 bases from V and 6 from J, leaving 8 bases between them. The CDR3 covers 12 residues. Germline V gives CDR1 SGHDT, CDR2 YYEEEE. The CDR3 DNA is TGTGCCAGCAGCCGGGGTGGTCAGCCCCAGCATTTT. It yields the protein CASSRGGQPQHF.

V gene TRBV28 combines with J gene TRBJ1-1, with D possibly TRBD1 on 6 matching bases. Trimming cost V 3 bases and J 0 bases, with 8 bases left between them. The CDR3 length is 14 residues. Germline CDR1 reads MDHEN; CDR2 reads SYDVKM. CDR3 residues: CASSFQGMNTEAFF. The DNA of the CDR3 is TGTGCCAGCAGTTTCCAGGGGATGAACACTGAAGCTTTCTTT.

This clone was detected once. This chain links TRBV30 with TRBJ2-3; D gene ambiguous. The germline V gene encodes CDR1 GTSNPN and CDR2 SVGIG (reference sequence). The CDR3 covers 11 residues. Trimming left V 3 bases short and J 2 bases short, with 3 bases between. The CDR3: CAWRATDTQYF. DNA of the CDR3: TGTGCCTGGAGGGCCACAGATACGCAGTATTTT.

V usage is TRBV2 and J usage is TRBJ1-4, with a weak D call TRBD1 (5 bases). The germline gives CDR1 SNHLY, CDR2 FYNNEI. The CDR3 sequence is 14 residues long. V lost 9 bases to trimming and J lost 2 bases, with 13 bases between them. The CDR3 sequence is CASGGTLTNEKLFF. The CDR3 nucleotides read TGTGCCAGTGGGGGGACGCTTACTAATGAAAAACTGTTTTTT.

The chain has TRBV11-2 and TRBJ1-2; D is unresolved. Trimming removed 5 bases at V and 8 bases at J, with 18 bases between. Per the germline V gene, CDR1 is SGHAT and CDR2 is FQNNGV. This CDR3 spans 14 amino acids. The CDR3 loop reads CASSEEDGKGGYTF. CDR3 nucleotides: TGTGCCAGCAGCGAAGAGGACGGGAAAGGCGGCTACACCTTC.

The chain is built from TRBV5-4 and TRBJ2-7; tentatively, D is TRBD1 (5 bases). The CDR3 runs to 14 residues. V was pared by 0 bases and J by 9 bases, with 16 bases between. Germline V CDR1 and CDR2: SGHNT, YYREEE (reference sequence). The CDR3: CASSLGAGRLGQYF. The DNA for the CDR3 is TGTGCCAGCAGCTTGGGTGCAGGGCGGCTGGGGCAGTACTTC.

The V gene is TRBV7-9, the J gene TRBJ2-7; 11 nucleotides line up with TRBD2. CDR1 is SEHNR and CDR2 is FQNEAQ in the germline V gene (reference sequence). Losses at the gene ends were 7 bases for V and 4 bases for J; bases not matched to a gene: 6. CDR3 length equals 14 residues. CDR3 amino acids: CASKLAGASYEQYF. CDR3 coding DNA: TGTGCCAGCAAACTAGCGGGGGCTTCATACGAGCAGTACTTC.

The chain combines TRBV5-1 with TRBJ2-1, with a weak D call TRBD1 (6 bases). Germline CDR1 reads SGHRS; CDR2 reads YFSETQ. The CDR3 spans 13 residues. V was pared by 5 bases and J by 3 bases, with 9 bases between. CDR3 DNA sequence: TGCGCCAGCAGAACAGGGAACTACAATGAGCAGTTCTTC. Translated, it gives CASRTGNYNEQFF. Looking up the rest from reference TRBV5-1 and TRBJ2-1 gives the full variable domain: KAGVTQTPRYLIKTRGQQVTLSCSPISGHRSVSWYQQTPGQGLQFLFEYFSETQRNKGNFPGRFSGRQFSNSRSEMNVSTLELGDSALYLCASRTGNYNEQFFGPGTRLTVL.

The V call is TRBV4-2, the J call TRBJ2-1, with D possibly matching TRBD1 (5 bases). Germline assignment: CDR1 LGHNA and CDR2 YNFKEQ. The CDR3 runs to 14 residues. The V end lost 1 base, the J end lost 9 bases, and 13 bases lay between the germline ends. The DNA for the CDR3 is TGTGCCAGCAGCCAAGTAAGACAGCTATCTGAGCAGTTCTTC. This gives the protein CASSQVRQLSEQFF.

CDR3 amino acids: CASSPTGRSGANVLTF. DNA for the CDR3: TGTGCCAGCAGCCCGACGGGGAGATCTGGGGCCAACGTCCTGACTTTC. This chain joins TRBV7-2 and TRBJ2-6, with D possibly matching TRBD2 (5 bases). Germline CDR1 reads SGHTA; CDR2 reads FQGNSA. The ends were cut back, 5 bases at V and 1 base at J, with 12 bases in the middle. The CDR3 runs 16 residues.

This rearrangement joins TRBV9 to TRBJ2-3; 7 bases are a match to TRBD2. The trim removed 1 base at V and 0 bases at J, leaving 2 bases unmatched. This CDR3 is 15 amino acids long. Germline V gene data show CDR1 as SGDLS and CDR2 as YYNGEE. CDR3 DNA sequence: TGTGCCAGCAGCGTACGGGACTATAGCACAGATACGCAGTATTTT. This codes for CASSVRDYSTDTQYF.

The chain has TRBV6-5 and TRBJ2-7, with TRBD2 matching over 11 bases. This CDR3 is built from 15 residues. V trimming: 8 bases; J trimming: 1 base; junction bases outside the gene matches: 7. Germline values: CDR1 MNHEY, CDR2 SVGAGI. The CDR3 here is CASSTGTSGSYEQYF. Here the CDR3 DNA reads TGTGCCAGCTCTACGGGGACTAGCGGTTCCTACGAGCAGTACTTC.

This clone appeared once. V usage is TRBV7-9 and J usage is TRBJ1-6; D perhaps matches TRBD1 (6 bases). CDR3 size: 14 residues. Trimming took 5 bases from V and 7 from J, leaving 12 bases between them. Germline V lookup: CDR1 SEHNR, CDR2 FQNEAQ (reference sequence). The CDR3 is CASSPDSGNSPLHF. The CDR3 DNA sequence: TGTGCCAGCAGCCCGGACAGTGGGAATTCACCCCTCCACTTT. The full variable domain, its missing parts supplied by reference TRBV7-9 and TRBJ1-6, is DTGVSQNPRHKITKRGQNVTFRCDPISEHNRLYWYRQTLGQGPEFLTYFQNEAQLEKSRLLSDRFSAERPKGSFSTLEIQRTEQGDSAMYLCASSPDSGNSPLHFGNGTRLTVT.